Below are 16 T cell receptor beta chains sequenced from a single sample in a study of siplizumab effects on memory and regulatory T cells. TCRdb's table, derived via immunoSEQ multiplex PCR, lists solely in-frame clones and lacks some. The repertoire holds about 97,000 clones, with 92% as singletons. The material sequenced was CD4+ T cells sorted from blood. These receptors all stem from a human donor in good health.

J is TRBJ1-5 and V is TRBV2; 7 nucleotides match TRBD1. Germline values: CDR1 SNHLY, CDR2 FYNNEI. V dropped 8 bases and J dropped 4; count of bases not matched to a gene: 5. The CDR3 contains 13 residues. The CDR3 region is CASGTVFNQPQHF. In DNA form, the CDR3 reads TGTGCCAGCGGGACAGTCTTTAATCAGCCCCAGCATTTT.

This clone appeared a single time. The chain employs TRBV6-1 and TRBJ1-2; the D gene is possibly TRBD1 (5 bases). This CDR3 contains 15 residues. Germline lookup yields CDR1 MNHNS and CDR2 SASEGT. V was cut by 4 bases and J by 5 bases, with 17 bases left in between. The CDR3 DNA sequence: TGTGCCAGCAGTGCACCGGGCCTTAAGGGGTATGGCTACACCTTC. It codes for CASSAPGLKGYGYTF.

This clone was seen only once. The chain carries TRBV7-3 and TRBJ2-3; D unresolved. Trimming took off 1 base at V and 4 bases at J, with 9 bases between the two ends. This CDR3 comprises 14 residues. Germline loops: CDR1 SGHTA, CDR2 FQGTGA. The CDR3 DNA reads as TGTGCCAGCAGCTTAAATAGGCGCGCAGATACGCAGTATTTT. This sequence encodes CASSLNRRADTQYF.

The CDR3 DNA sequence: TGTGCCAGCAGTTTTACCCCCATCTCCTACGAGCAGTACTTC. This sequence encodes CASSFTPISYEQYF. This chain connects TRBV27 to TRBJ2-7; D unresolved. The CDR3 is made up of 14 amino acids. Germline CDR1 and CDR2: MNHEY and SMNVEV (reference sequence). V gave up 3 bases and J gave up 0 bases, with 9 bases separating them.

This chain links TRBV27 with TRBJ2-1; D possibly corresponds to TRBD2 (5 bases). Looked up from germline, CDR1 is MNHEY and CDR2 is SMNVEV (reference sequence). The ends were cut back, 6 bases at V and 6 bases at J, with 21 bases in the middle. This CDR3 has 16 residues. DNA of the CDR3: TGTGCCAGCAGACGTAGCGCCGCAACGGGGTCCAATGAGCAGTTCTTC. Its protein product is CASRRSAATGSNEQFF.

The genes are TRBV19 and TRBJ1-5; D is undetermined. The CDR3 is 14 residues long. Germline assignment: CDR1 LNHDA and CDR2 SQIVND (reference sequence). Trimming stripped 5 bases from V and 3 bases from J, with 11 bases between. CDR3 bases: TGTGCCAGTAGTCCCCGCCCCAACAATCAGCCCCAGCATTTT. Its protein is CASSPRPNNQPQHF.

The chain is built from TRBV10-3 and TRBJ2-7; TRBD2 matches at 10 bases. Germline V gives CDR1 ENHRY, CDR2 SYGVKD. CDR3 length equals 14 residues. V was clipped by 8 bases and J by 6 bases; unmatched bases: 10. The CDR3 loop reads CAIREAGGAAEQYF. CDR3 coding DNA: TGTGCCATCCGGGAAGCGGGAGGGGCGGCCGAGCAGTACTTC.

This chain links TRBV28 with TRBJ1-1; D is undetermined. Germline V CDR1 and CDR2: MDHEN, SYDVKM. Between the trimmed V and J ends, which lost 8 bases and 3 bases, there was a span of 13 bases. The CDR3 is made up of 13 amino acids. CDR3 sequence reads: CASFFRQYTEAFF. In DNA, the CDR3 is TGTGCCAGCTTTTTCCGTCAGTACACTGAAGCTTTCTTT.

This clone was detected once. The chain employs TRBV27 and TRBJ2-5; D is perhaps TRBD1 (6 bases). The CDR3 is made up of 17 amino acids. Germline assignment: CDR1 MNHEY and CDR2 SMNVEV (reference sequence). V lost 5 bases and J lost 1, with 20 bases in between. In DNA form, the CDR3 reads TGTGCCAGCAGTCCCACAGGGTCCGCGGGCCTCCAAGAGACCCAGTACTTC. This encodes CASSPTGSAGLQETQYF.

V and J are TRBV7-3 and TRBJ2-7; TRBD1 agrees at 9 bases. V shed 3 bases and J 8 bases; nucleotides not matched to a gene: 11. The CDR3 covers 15 residues. The germline V gene has CDR1 SGHTA and CDR2 FQGTGA. CDR3 sequence reads: CASSFGQGPNVKQYF. The CDR3 nucleotides read TGTGCCAGCAGCTTCGGACAGGGGCCAAACGTCAAGCAGTACTTC.

The gene calls are TRBV27 and TRBJ1-3; D not certain. CDR3 length: 14 amino acids. Germline CDR1 and CDR2: MNHEY and SMNVEV (reference sequence). V lost 3 bases, J lost 0 bases, and 6 bases lay in between. The CDR3 protein is CASSLRDSGNTIYF. The CDR3 region has the DNA TGTGCCAGCAGTTTGAGGGACTCTGGAAACACCATATATTTT.

The chain carries TRBV2 and TRBJ1-6, with D unclear. The germline CDR1 and CDR2 sequences are SNHLY and FYNNEI. Between the trimmed V and J ends, which lost 4 bases and 7 bases, there was a span of 11 bases. The CDR3 contains 14 residues. CDR3 sequence: CASSAGARNSPLHF. The CDR3 DNA is TGTGCCAGCAGTGCTGGAGCACGGAATTCACCCCTCCACTTT.

A word on this clone: At one end the junction does not follow the germline gene, possibly because of a read error. The rearrangement uses TRBV28 and TRBJ1-3, with TRBD1 matching 8 bases. Germline V lookup: CDR1 MDHEN, CDR2 SYDVKM. The CDR3 is 10 residues long. The CDR3 is CATLQGAVHF. The DNA for the CDR3 is TGTGCCACCCTTCAGGGGGCTGTACATTTT.

The chain employs TRBV13 and TRBJ2-7; 9 bases line up with TRBD2. CDR1 and CDR2 from the germline V gene are PRHDT and FYEKMQ (reference sequence). Germline trimming cut 2 bases from V and 3 bases from J; bases unmatched to any gene: 11. The CDR3 is 17 residues long. The chain's CDR3 is CASSLRGAAGGFYEQYF. The CDR3 DNA follows: TGTGCCAGCAGCTTAAGGGGGGCAGCGGGAGGTTTCTACGAGCAGTACTTC.

In its sample, this clone was seen once. The chain joins TRBV28 to TRBJ2-7, with 7 bases aligning to TRBD1. Germline CDR1 and CDR2: MDHEN and SYDVKM. J lost 4 bases, V lost 6 bases, and 3 bases had no gene match. The CDR3 is 12 amino acids. CDR3 sequence reads: CASSPDRYEQYF. CDR3 bases: TGTGCCAGCAGCCCGGACAGGTACGAGCAGTACTTC.

The chain recombines TRBV30 with TRBJ1-2, with 9 bases that match TRBD1. CDR3 length equals 12 residues. V shed 7 bases, J shed 5 bases, and the junction held 5 bases outside the gene matches. Germline V gene data show CDR1 as GTSNPN and CDR2 as SVGIG (reference sequence). The CDR3 DNA reads TGTGCCTCTCGACAGGGGGGTTATGGCTACACCTTC. It specifies CASRQGGYGYTF.